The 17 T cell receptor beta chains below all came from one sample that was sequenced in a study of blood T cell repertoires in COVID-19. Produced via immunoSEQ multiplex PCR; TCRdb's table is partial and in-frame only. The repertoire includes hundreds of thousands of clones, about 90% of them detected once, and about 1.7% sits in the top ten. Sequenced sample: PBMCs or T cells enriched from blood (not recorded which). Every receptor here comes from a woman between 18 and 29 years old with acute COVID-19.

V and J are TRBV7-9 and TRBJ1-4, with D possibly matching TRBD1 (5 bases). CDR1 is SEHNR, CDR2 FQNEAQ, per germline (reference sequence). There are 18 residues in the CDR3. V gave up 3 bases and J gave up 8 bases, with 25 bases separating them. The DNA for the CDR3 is TGTGCCAGCAGCTTGGCCCTTTTTGGTCAGGGCGGGGGGGAAAAACTGTTTTTT. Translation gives CASSLALFGQGGGEKLFF.

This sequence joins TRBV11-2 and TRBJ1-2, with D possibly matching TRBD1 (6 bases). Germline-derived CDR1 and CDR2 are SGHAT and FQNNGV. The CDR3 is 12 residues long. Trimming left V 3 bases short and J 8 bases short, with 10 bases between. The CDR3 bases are TGTGCCAGCAGCTTGCCAGGGGACGGCTACACCTTC. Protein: CASSLPGDGYTF.

The CDR3 DNA follows: TGTGCCAGCAGTTTCCCGGGACTAGCGGGAAGTTCCTCCTACAATGAGCAGTTCTTC. It encodes CASSFPGLAGSSSYNEQFF. This chain uses TRBV28 with TRBJ2-1; 13 bases are shared with TRBD2. J lost 0 bases, V lost 3 bases, and 8 bases had no gene match. Per germline, CDR1 MDHEN and CDR2 SYDVKM. The CDR3 loop spans 19 amino acids.

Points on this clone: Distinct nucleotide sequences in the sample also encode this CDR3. In DNA, the CDR3 is TGTGCCAGCTCACCACGTGCAGGGGGAACTGAAGCTTTCTTT. It yields the protein CASSPRAGGTEAFF. The J gene is TRBJ1-1, the V gene TRBV18, with 7 bases aligning to TRBD1. Germline V CDR1 and CDR2: KGHSH, LQKENI. V lost 1 base to trimming and J lost 5 bases; unmatched junction nucleotides: 4. This CDR3 is built from 14 residues.

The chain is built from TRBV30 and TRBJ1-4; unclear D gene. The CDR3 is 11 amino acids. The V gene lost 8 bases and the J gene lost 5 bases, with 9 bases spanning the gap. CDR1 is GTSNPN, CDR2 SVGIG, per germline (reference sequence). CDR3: CARTYNEKLFF. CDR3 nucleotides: TGTGCCCGCACATACAATGAAAAACTGTTTTTT.

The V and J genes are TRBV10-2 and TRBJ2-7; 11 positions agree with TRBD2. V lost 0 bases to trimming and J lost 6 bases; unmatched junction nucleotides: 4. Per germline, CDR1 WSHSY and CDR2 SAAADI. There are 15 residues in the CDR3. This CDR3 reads CASSESTSGSSEQYF. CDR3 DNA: TGCGCCAGCAGTGAGTCAACTAGCGGGAGTAGCGAGCAGTACTTC.

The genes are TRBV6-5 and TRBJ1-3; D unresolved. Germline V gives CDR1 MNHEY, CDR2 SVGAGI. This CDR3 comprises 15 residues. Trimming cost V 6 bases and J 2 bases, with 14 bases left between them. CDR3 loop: CASSYEGGTGNTIYF. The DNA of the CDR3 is TGTGCCAGCAGCTATGAAGGCGGCACTGGAAACACCATATATTTT.

The CDR3 loop is CASKTPGELPETQYF. CDR3 nucleotide sequence: TGTGCCAGCAAAACTCCGGGAGAGCTTCCAGAGACCCAGTACTTC. The V call is TRBV2, the J call TRBJ2-5, with D possibly being TRBD2 (6 bases). Trimming shortened V by 7 bases and J by 4 bases, and 19 bases separated the two germline ends. The CDR3 is 15 residues long. Germline V lookup: CDR1 SNHLY, CDR2 FYNNEI.

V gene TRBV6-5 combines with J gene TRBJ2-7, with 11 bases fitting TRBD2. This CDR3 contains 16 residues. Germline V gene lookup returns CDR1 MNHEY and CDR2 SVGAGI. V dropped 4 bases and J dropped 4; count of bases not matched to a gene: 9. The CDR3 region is CASSSMTSGIPYEQYF. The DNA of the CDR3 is TGTGCCAGCAGTTCCATGACTAGCGGGATACCGTACGAGCAGTACTTC.

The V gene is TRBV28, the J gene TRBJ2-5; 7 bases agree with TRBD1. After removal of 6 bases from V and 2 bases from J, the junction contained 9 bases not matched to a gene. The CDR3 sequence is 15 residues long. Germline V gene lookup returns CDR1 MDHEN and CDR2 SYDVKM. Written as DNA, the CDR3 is TGTGCCAGCAGCCCCATTGACAGGGAACAAGAGACCCAGTACTTC. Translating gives CASSPIDREQETQYF. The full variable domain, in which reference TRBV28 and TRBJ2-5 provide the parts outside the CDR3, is DVKVTQSSRYLVKRTGEKVFLECVQDMDHENMFWYRQDPGLGLRLIYFSYDVKMKEKGDIPEGYSVSREKKERFSLILESASTNQTSMYLCASSPIDREQETQYFGPGTRLLVL.

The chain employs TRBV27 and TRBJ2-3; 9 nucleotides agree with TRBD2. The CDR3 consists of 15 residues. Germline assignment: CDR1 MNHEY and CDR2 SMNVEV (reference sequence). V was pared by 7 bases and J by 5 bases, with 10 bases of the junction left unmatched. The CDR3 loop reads CASTKREVGEDTQYF. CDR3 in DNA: TGTGCCAGCACCAAGCGGGAGGTCGGGGAAGATACGCAGTATTTT.

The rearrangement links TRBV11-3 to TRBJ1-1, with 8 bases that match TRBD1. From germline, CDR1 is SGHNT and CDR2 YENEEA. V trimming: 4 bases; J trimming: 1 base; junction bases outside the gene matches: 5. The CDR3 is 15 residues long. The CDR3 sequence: CASSSGQGRNTEAFF. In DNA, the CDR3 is TGTGCCAGCAGCTCAGGACAGGGAAGGAACACTGAAGCTTTCTTT. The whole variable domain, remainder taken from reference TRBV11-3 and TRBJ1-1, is EAGVVQSPRYKIIEKKQPVAFWCNPISGHNTLYWYLQNLGQGPELLIRYENEEAVDDSQLPKDRFSAERLKGVDSTLKIQPAELGDSAVYLCASSSGQGRNTEAFFGQGTRLTVV.

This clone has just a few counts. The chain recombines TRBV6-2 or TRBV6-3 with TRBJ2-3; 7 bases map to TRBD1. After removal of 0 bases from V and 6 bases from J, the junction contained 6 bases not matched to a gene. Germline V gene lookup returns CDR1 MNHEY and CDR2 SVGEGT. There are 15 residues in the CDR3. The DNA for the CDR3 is TGTGCCAGCAGTTACTCGAAGGGGGCGGCGGATACGCAGTATTTT. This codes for CASSYSKGAADTQYF.

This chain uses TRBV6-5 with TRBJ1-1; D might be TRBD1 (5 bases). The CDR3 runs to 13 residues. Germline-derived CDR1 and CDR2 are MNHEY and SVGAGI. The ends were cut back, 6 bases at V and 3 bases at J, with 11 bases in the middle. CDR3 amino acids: CASSPAGDTEAFF. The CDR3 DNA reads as TGTGCCAGCAGCCCGGCGGGGGACACTGAAGCTTTCTTT.

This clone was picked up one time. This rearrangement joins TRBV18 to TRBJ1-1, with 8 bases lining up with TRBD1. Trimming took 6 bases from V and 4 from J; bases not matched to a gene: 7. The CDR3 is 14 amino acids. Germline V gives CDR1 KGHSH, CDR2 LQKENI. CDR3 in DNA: TGTGCCAGCTCTTCGACTACAGGGGGCACTGAAGCTTTCTTT. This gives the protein CASSSTTGGTEAFF.

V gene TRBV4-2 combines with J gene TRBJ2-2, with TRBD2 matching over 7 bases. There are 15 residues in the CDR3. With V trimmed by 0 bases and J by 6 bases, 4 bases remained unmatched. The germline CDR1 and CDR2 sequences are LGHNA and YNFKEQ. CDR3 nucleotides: TGTGCCAGCAGCCAAGATGAGGGAGGGGCCGGGGAGCTGTTTTTT. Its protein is CASSQDEGGAGELFF.

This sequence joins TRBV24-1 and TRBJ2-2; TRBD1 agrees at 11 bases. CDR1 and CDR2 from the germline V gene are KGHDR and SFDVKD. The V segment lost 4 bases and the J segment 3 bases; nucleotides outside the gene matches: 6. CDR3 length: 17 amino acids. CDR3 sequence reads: CATSEGTGGFDTGELFF. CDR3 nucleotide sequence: TGTGCCACCAGTGAAGGGACAGGGGGATTCGACACCGGGGAGCTGTTTTTT.